This T cell receptor beta chain stems from a study of T cells in tuberculosis. Study at large: Samples predate treatment or fall within its first 7 days.

Time point of the sample: new active TB diagnosis, blood taken before or within 7 days of starting treatment. This CDR3 spans 14 amino acids. After removal of 2 bases from V and 6 bases from J, the junction contained 5 bases not matched to a gene. The germline V gene has CDR1 WNHNN and CDR2 SYGVQD (reference sequence). Points from the study as a whole: Samples were chosen by availability of cryopreserved specimens. Active tuberculosis alpha repertoires lay closer to GMM-specific TCRs than controls'.

Only in-frame clones appear in the TCRdb table, and some are missing; sequencing was by immunoSEQ multiplex PCR. In the table there are about 22,000 clones, approximately 85% of which are singletons. Remarks on this clone: Antigen: not known.

The sequencing here drew on PBMCs, taken at tuberculosis diagnosis. The receptor was isolated from an adult with tuberculosis. The rearrangement uses TRBV10-1 and TRBJ1-1, with 8 bases identical to TRBD1. The CDR3 coding sequence is TGCGCCAGCAGTGAGGGACAGGGTTGGGCTGAAGCTTTCTTT. The encoded protein is CASSEGQGWAEAFF.